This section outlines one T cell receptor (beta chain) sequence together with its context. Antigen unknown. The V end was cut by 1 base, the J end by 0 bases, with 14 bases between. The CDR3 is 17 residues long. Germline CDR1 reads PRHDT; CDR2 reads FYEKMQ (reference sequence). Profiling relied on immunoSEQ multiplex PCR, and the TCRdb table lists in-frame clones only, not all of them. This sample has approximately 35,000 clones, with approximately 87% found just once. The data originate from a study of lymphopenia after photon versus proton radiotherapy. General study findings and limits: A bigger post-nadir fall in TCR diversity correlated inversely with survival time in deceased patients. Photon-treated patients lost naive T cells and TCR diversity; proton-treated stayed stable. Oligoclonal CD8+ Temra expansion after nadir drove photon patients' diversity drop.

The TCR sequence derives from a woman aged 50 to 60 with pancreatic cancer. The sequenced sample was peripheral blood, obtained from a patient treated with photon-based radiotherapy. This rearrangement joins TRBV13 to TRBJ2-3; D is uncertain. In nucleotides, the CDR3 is TGTGCCAGCAGCTTAGCCGCTGGCGGCCCTAGCACAGATACGCAGTATTTT. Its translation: CASSLAAGGPSTDTQYF.